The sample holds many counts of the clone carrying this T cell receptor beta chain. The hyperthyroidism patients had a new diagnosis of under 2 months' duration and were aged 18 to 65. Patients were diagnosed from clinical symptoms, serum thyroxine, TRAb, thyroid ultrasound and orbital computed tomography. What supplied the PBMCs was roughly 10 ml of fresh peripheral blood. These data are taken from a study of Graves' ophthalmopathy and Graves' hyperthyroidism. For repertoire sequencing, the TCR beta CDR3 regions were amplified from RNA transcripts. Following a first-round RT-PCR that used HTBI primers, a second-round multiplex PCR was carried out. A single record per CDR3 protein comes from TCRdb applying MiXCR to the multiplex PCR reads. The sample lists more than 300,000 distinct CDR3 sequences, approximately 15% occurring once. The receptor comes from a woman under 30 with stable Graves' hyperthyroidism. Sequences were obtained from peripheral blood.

CDR3 region: CASSVSGGASTGELFF. In DNA form, the CDR3 reads TGTGCCAGCAGTGTTAGCGGGGGGGCTAGCACCGGGGAGCTGTTTTTT. The V gene is TRBV27, the J gene TRBJ2-2; 11 bases align to TRBD2. The germline gives CDR1 MNHEY, CDR2 SMNVEV (reference sequence). V shed 5 bases, J shed 4 bases, and the junction held 6 bases outside the gene matches. CDR3 length: 16 amino acids.